Each of the 28 T cell receptor beta chains below was sequenced from the same sample in a study of shared T cell receptors in the human thymus. Generated by immunoSEQ multiplex PCR, the TCRdb table keeps only in-frame clones and is missing some. The table lists hundreds of thousands of clones, 85% to 95% of them singletons. Sequencing was done on a sample of thymocytes. The source of these receptors is a human donor.

The V gene is TRBV28, the J gene TRBJ2-4; the D gene is possibly TRBD2 (6 bases). The CDR3 spans 15 residues. V lost 6 bases and J 3 bases, leaving 15 bases between the germline ends. CDR1 MDHEN and CDR2 SYDVKM come from the germline V gene. The CDR3 spells CASRLSWGLKNIQYF. CDR3 nucleotides: TGTGCCAGCAGACTGTCTTGGGGACTCAAAAACATTCAGTACTTC. Together with reference TRBV28 and TRBJ2-4, the CDR3 gives the full variable domain: DVKVTQSSRYLVKRTGEKVFLECVQDMDHENMFWYRQDPGLGLRLIYFSYDVKMKEKGDIPEGYSVSREKKERFSLILESASTNQTSMYLCASRLSWGLKNIQYFGAGTRLSVL.

The chain joins TRBV6-6 to TRBJ1-1; a possible D gene is TRBD1 (5 bases). V lost 8 bases and J lost 5, with 12 bases in between. CDR3 size: 12 residues. CDR1 is MNHNY, CDR2 SVGAGI, per germline (reference sequence). CDR3 nucleotides: TGTGCCAGCCGGTGGGGGGAGACTGAAGCTTTCTTT. Protein: CASRWGETEAFF.

V usage is TRBV5-6 and J usage is TRBJ1-3; maybe TRBD1 (5 bases). The CDR3 is 15 residues long. V was trimmed by 0 bases and J by 4 bases, leaving 11 bases between them. Germline assignment: CDR1 SGHDT and CDR2 YYEEEE. CDR3 in DNA: TGTGCCAGCAGCTTGGACATGGGGGTAGGAAACACCATATATTTT. Translation gives CASSLDMGVGNTIYF.

The gene calls are TRBV10-3 and TRBJ1-5; possible D gene TRBD1, 5 bases. The CDR3 is 14 amino acids. In germline, CDR1 is ENHRY, CDR2 SYGVKD. V lost 4 bases to trimming and J lost 0 bases, with 7 bases between them. The CDR3 here is CAISGGYSNQPQHF. The CDR3, as DNA: TGTGCCATCAGTGGGGGGTATAGCAATCAGCCCCAGCATTTT.

This chain joins TRBV5-6 and TRBJ2-1; D is ambiguous. CDR1 is SGHDT and CDR2 is YYEEEE in the germline V gene. V was trimmed by 0 bases and J by 5 bases, leaving 3 bases between them. The CDR3 contains 12 residues. CDR3 sequence: CASSLVNNEQFF. The DNA of the CDR3 is TGTGCCAGCAGCTTGGTAAACAATGAGCAGTTCTTC.

This chain links TRBV4-1 with TRBJ2-3; D is tentatively TRBD1 or TRBD2 (6 bases each). Trimming shortened V by 1 base and J by 0 bases, and 26 bases separated the two germline ends. The germline CDR1 and CDR2 sequences are MGHRA and YSYEKL. This CDR3 has 21 residues. The CDR3 here is CASSQVPSPRWSGASTDTQYF. CDR3 in DNA: TGCGCCAGCAGCCAAGTACCCTCACCCCGGTGGTCGGGGGCTAGCACAGATACGCAGTATTTT.

The chain carries TRBV4-1 and TRBJ2-5; TRBD1 matches at 7 bases. The V gene end was trimmed by 0 bases and the J gene end by 4 bases; junction bases not matched to a gene: 8. The CDR3 totals 16 residues. Germline CDR1 reads MGHRA; CDR2 reads YSYEKL. CDR3 nucleotide sequence: TGCGCCAGCAGCCAAGATTTCGGACAGGTACGAGAGACCCAGTACTTC. The encoded protein is CASSQDFGQVRETQYF.

The V call is TRBV4-1, the J call TRBJ2-4; tentative D call: TRBD2 (5 bases). Germline-derived CDR1 and CDR2 are MGHRA and YSYEKL. This CDR3 has 14 amino acids. V lost 7 bases and J lost 6, with 16 bases in between. This CDR3 is CASTAFLAGNIQYF. For the CDR3, the DNA is TGCGCCAGCACTGCTTTCCTGGCGGGAAACATTCAGTACTTC.

The chain carries TRBV5-1 and TRBJ2-7; tentatively, D is TRBD1 (5 bases). V was pared by 0 bases and J by 2 bases, with 21 bases between. CDR1 is SGHRS and CDR2 is YFSETQ in the germline V gene. The CDR3 consists of 18 residues. The CDR3 here is CASSLGVRKGQNTYEQYF. CDR3 DNA: TGCGCCAGCAGCTTGGGGGTTAGGAAGGGGCAAAACACCTACGAGCAGTACTTC.

V is TRBV5-1 and J is TRBJ2-7; 7 nucleotides line up with TRBD1. After removal of 0 bases from V and 2 bases from J, the junction contained 14 bases not matched to a gene. This CDR3 spans 18 amino acids. Germline CDR1 and CDR2: SGHRS and YFSETQ. In DNA form, the CDR3 reads TGCGCCAGCAGCTTGGCCCCCTTCGACAGGGTTCTTGCCTACGAGCAGTACTTC. Amino acids: CASSLAPFDRVLAYEQYF.

The chain links TRBV7-6 to TRBJ1-1; 11 bases align to TRBD1. The CDR3 has 15 amino acids. Losses at the gene ends were 1 base for V and 2 bases for J; bases not matched to a gene: 0. Germline assignment: CDR1 SGHVS and CDR2 FNYEAQ. CDR3 in DNA: TGTGCCAGCAGCTTAGGGACAGGGGGCAACACTGAAGCTTTCTTT. It codes for CASSLGTGGNTEAFF.

This chain links TRBV30 with TRBJ2-7; no clear D gene. Per germline, CDR1 GTSNPN and CDR2 SVGIG (reference sequence). The V end was cut by 2 bases, the J end by 1 base, with 27 bases between. The CDR3 runs 19 residues. CDR3 sequence: CAWSLRWGFPIPTSYEQYF. The CDR3 DNA follows: TGTGCCTGGAGTCTTCGGTGGGGTTTCCCTATTCCGACGTCCTACGAGCAGTACTTC.

V gene TRBV18 combines with J gene TRBJ1-5; a possible D gene is TRBD1 (5 bases). This CDR3 contains 14 residues. V gave up 2 bases and J gave up 4 bases, with 9 bases separating them. In germline, CDR1 is KGHSH, CDR2 LQKENI. The CDR3 loop reads CASSPGGENQPQHF. The CDR3, as DNA: TGTGCCAGCTCACCAGGGGGGGAAAATCAGCCCCAGCATTTT.

The J gene is TRBJ1-4, the V gene TRBV6-6; 7 nucleotides line up with TRBD1. With 5 bases clipped from V and 8 bases from J, the junction kept 5 bases outside the gene matches. CDR1 and CDR2 (germline): MNHNY, SVGAGI (reference sequence). The CDR3 spans 13 residues. CDR3 DNA sequence: TGTGCCAGCAGTCACCCGGACAGGGAAAAACTGTTTTTT. Protein sequence: CASSHPDREKLFF.

This sequence joins TRBV11-2 and TRBJ2-7, with 7 nucleotides matching TRBD2. V trimming: 4 bases; J trimming: 1 base; junction bases outside the gene matches: 7. This CDR3 has 15 residues. The V gene's germline CDR1 is SGHAT and CDR2 FQNNGV. As DNA, the CDR3 is TGTGCCAGCAGCTGCGTCTGGCGGGAGTCCTACGAGCAGTACTTC. This sequence encodes CASSCVWRESYEQYF.

The CDR3 nucleotides are TGCGCCAGCAGCCTGAGATGGGTCTCAAGGGAGTTCTTC. This gives the protein CASSLRWVSREFF. The chain combines TRBV5-1 with TRBJ2-1; D is unresolved. The germline gives CDR1 SGHRS, CDR2 YFSETQ. Trimming removed 4 bases from V and 14 bases from J, with 19 bases in between. The CDR3 length is 13 residues.

V gene TRBV28 combines with J gene TRBJ1-1; D remains ambiguous. V was trimmed by 6 bases and J by 0 bases, leaving 11 bases between them. This CDR3 has 14 residues. Germline values: CDR1 MDHEN, CDR2 SYDVKM. CDR3: CASSLRELNTEAFF. DNA for the CDR3: TGTGCCAGCAGCCTAAGGGAATTGAACACTGAAGCTTTCTTT. The complete variable domain, with remaining parts taken from reference TRBV28 and TRBJ1-1, reads DVKVTQSSRYLVKRTGEKVFLECVQDMDHENMFWYRQDPGLGLRLIYFSYDVKMKEKGDIPEGYSVSREKKERFSLILESASTNQTSMYLCASSLRELNTEAFFGQGTRLTVV.

The chain recombines TRBV28 with TRBJ2-7, with a possible D match to TRBD2 (6 bases). The CDR3 length is 14 residues. CDR1 and CDR2 from the germline V gene are MDHEN and SYDVKM. Trimming removed 9 bases from V and 1 base from J, with 16 bases in between. The CDR3, as DNA: TGTGCCAGTGTGATGGACGGGACTTCCTACGAGCAGTACTTC. Protein: CASVMDGTSYEQYF.

The gene calls are TRBV5-6 and TRBJ2-2, with TRBD2 matching 9 bases. Per the germline V gene, CDR1 is SGHDT and CDR2 is YYEEEE. Losses at the gene ends were 0 bases for V and 5 bases for J; bases not matched to a gene: 8. CDR3 size: 17 residues. The CDR3 protein is CASSLAPSGRKTGELFF. CDR3 sequence (DNA): TGTGCCAGCAGCTTGGCCCCAAGCGGGAGGAAAACCGGGGAGCTGTTTTTT.

The chain employs TRBV5-1 and TRBJ1-1, with TRBD1 identical over 7 bases. This CDR3 region has 13 residues. Germline values: CDR1 SGHRS, CDR2 YFSETQ. The ends lost 4 bases at V and 1 base at J; junction bases unmatched: 1. CDR3 nucleotides: TGCGCCAGCAGCGGGACAGCGAACACTGAAGCTTTCTTT. Translating it yields CASSGTANTEAFF.

V gene TRBV30 combines with J gene TRBJ2-1, with a tentative D call TRBD1 (5 bases). Germline assignment: CDR1 GTSNPN and CDR2 SVGIG (reference sequence). The CDR3 is 18 residues long. The germline V and J ends were trimmed by 2 bases and 4 bases, with 24 bases remaining between them. The CDR3 bases are TGTGCCTGGAGTCCAAGGGTCTTCCAGGGAAGCCCTTACAATGAGCAGTTCTTC. Encoded protein: CAWSPRVFQGSPYNEQFF.

The CDR3 loop is CASSPGDARGVETQYF. The CDR3 DNA reads TGCGCCAGCAGCCCCGGGGACGCCCGGGGCGTGGAGACCCAGTACTTC. The chain joins TRBV4-1 to TRBJ2-5; tentatively, D is TRBD1 or TRBD2 (5 bases each). The V gene's germline CDR1 is MGHRA and CDR2 YSYEKL. This CDR3 is 16 amino acids long. With 4 bases removed from V and 5 bases from J, the gap between germline ends came to 20 bases.

The chain combines TRBV18 with TRBJ2-3; TRBD1 matches at 8 bases. Germline trimming cut 3 bases from V and 6 bases from J; bases unmatched to any gene: 8. In germline, CDR1 is KGHSH, CDR2 LQKENI. The CDR3 spans 15 residues. The CDR3 coding sequence is TGTGCCAGCTCACCGGCAGGGGGCCCTGACGATACGCAGTATTTT. This gives the protein CASSPAGGPDDTQYF.

Here the CDR3 DNA reads TGCGCCAGCAGCTTGGTGTTCCTTAGGGATGGGGCCAACGTCCTGACTTTC. Encoded protein: CASSLVFLRDGANVLTF. The chain combines TRBV5-1 with TRBJ2-6; D unclear. Per germline, CDR1 SGHRS and CDR2 YFSETQ. Deletions cut 0 bases from V and 3 bases from J, with 13 bases between. The CDR3 totals 17 residues. The full variable domain, with the rest looked up from reference TRBV5-1 and TRBJ2-6, is KAGVTQTPRYLIKTRGQQVTLSCSPISGHRSVSWYQQTPGQGLQFLFEYFSETQRNKGNFPGRFSGRQFSNSRSEMNVSTLELGDSALYLCASSLVFLRDGANVLTFGAGSRLTVL.

The CDR3 loop is CASSLALGVSTYEQYF. DNA of the CDR3: TGTGCCAGCAGCTTGGCCCTAGGAGTGTCGACCTACGAGCAGTACTTC. This rearrangement joins TRBV13 to TRBJ2-7; D not certain. Per the germline V gene, CDR1 is PRHDT and CDR2 is FYEKMQ (reference sequence). V lost 3 bases and J 2 bases, leaving 17 bases between the germline ends. The CDR3 has 16 amino acids.

The sample holds one count of this clone. This chain links TRBV10-3 with TRBJ2-3, with TRBD2 matching over 7 bases. There are 19 residues in the CDR3. Germline assignment: CDR1 ENHRY and CDR2 SYGVKD. V shed 3 bases, J shed 2 bases, and the junction held 17 bases outside the gene matches. CDR3 in amino acids: CAISDASRRGTTYTDTQYF. CDR3 nucleotides: TGTGCCATCAGTGACGCCTCCCGGAGAGGGACTACCTACACAGATACGCAGTATTTT.

This chain joins TRBV4-3 and TRBJ2-3; 8 nucleotides agree with TRBD2. J gave up 4 bases and V 3 bases, and 9 bases lay outside the gene matches. The CDR3 runs 16 residues. Germline assignment: CDR1 LGHNA and CDR2 YSLEER. In DNA, the CDR3 is TGCGCCAGCAGCCACATCACAGGGCGGGGGGCAGATACGCAGTATTTT. It encodes CASSHITGRGADTQYF.

This clone was recorded a few times. V gene TRBV2 combines with J gene TRBJ2-7; the match to TRBD1 covers 10 bases. There are 14 residues in the CDR3. The germline gives CDR1 SNHLY, CDR2 FYNNEI. The junction had 4 bases not matched to a gene; V was cut back by 8 bases and J by 0 bases. The DNA for the CDR3 is TGTGCCAGCCTGACAGGGGGCGGCTCCTACGAGCAGTACTTC. Its protein is CASLTGGGSYEQYF.